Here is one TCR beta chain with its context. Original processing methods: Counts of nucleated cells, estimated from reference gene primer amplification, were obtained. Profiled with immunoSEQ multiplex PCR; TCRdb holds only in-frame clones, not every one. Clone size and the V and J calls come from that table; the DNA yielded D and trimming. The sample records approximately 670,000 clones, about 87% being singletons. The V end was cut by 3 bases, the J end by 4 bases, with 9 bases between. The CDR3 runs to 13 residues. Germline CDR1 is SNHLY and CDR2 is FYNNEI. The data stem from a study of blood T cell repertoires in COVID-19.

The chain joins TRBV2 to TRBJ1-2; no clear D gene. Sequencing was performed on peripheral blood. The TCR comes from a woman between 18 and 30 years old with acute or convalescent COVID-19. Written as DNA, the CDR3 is TGTGCCAGCAGTGAGTCGGGTGTCTATGGCTACACCTTC. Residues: CASSESGVYGYTF.